The entry that follows covers one T cell receptor (beta chain) sequence. Its antigen is currently not known. No base qualities exist here, and no much larger clone lies one base off it. The data were taken from a study of blood T cells in healthy people across ages (dated by TCRdb to between 2015 and 2017). About the full investigation: Template switching captured roughly one uniquely barcoded TCR beta cDNA molecule per two T cells in model experiments. The study measured age-related changes in TCR beta repertoire diversity using deep sequencing normalized with unique cDNA molecular identifiers. The donors were split into four age groups: young (average about 16 years), middle-aged (39), aged (more than 55) and long-lived (approximately 80). To avoid experimental bias, donors of different ages were randomly spread across the sequencing lanes. For two donors (one aged 18 to 30 and one aged 80 or older), the study analyzed two additional independent replicas of 1 million unique cDNA reads from the same blood draw. Overall results and qualifications from the work: Observed TCR beta diversity per million T cells fell roughly linearly with age, and a significant reduction was already apparent by age roughly 40. Bulk unsorted PBMC profiling prevented conclusive comparison of naive and antigen-experienced compartments. A strong correlation was found between observed TCR beta diversity and the percentage of naive T cells measured by flow cytometry. Donor CMV infection status was unknown, potentially confounding age-related changes in expanded clonotypes. Estimates of total diversity based on one million sequenced T cells were regarded as lower bounds and as underestimates. Compared with the aged group, more naive CD4+ T cells, fewer expanded clones and increased TCR diversity were shown by the long-lived group, suggesting age selection.

Including the terminal cysteine and phenylalanine, the CDR3 comprises 14 residues. Of the read, only the CDR3 DNA is kept; its 42 bases are in frame from base 1. V lost 7 bases and J lost 0 bases; the stretch between them is 13 bases long. In the germline V gene, CDR1 corresponds to SQVTM and CDR2 to ANQGSEA. Systemically healthy Caucasian individuals from Russia, approximately 39 in total and aged roughly 6 to 90 years, were included as donors. Approximately 9 milliliters of peripheral blood were collected from each donor into EDTA-treated Vacutainer tubes. Ficoll-Paque density-gradient centrifugation was used to isolate PBMCs, with at least 6 million per sample. Trizol reagent was used to extract total RNA from PBMCs, with at least 6 micrograms per sample. Naive CD45RAhigh/CD27high T cell percentages were measured by flow cytometry on a PBMC aliquot from every donor. Receptors were amplified or captured by 5' RACE. Sequencing relied on an Illumina HiSeq 2500. A second PCR of roughly 7 to 11 cycles was run with a J-beta primer mix and a sample-barcoded 5' primer. A unique molecular identifier was introduced onto each TCR beta cDNA molecule by a template-switch 5' adaptor carrying 12 random nucleotides. Each sample yielded at least 2.5 million CDR3-containing paired-end reads. All of the RNA was converted into first-strand cDNA using the Mint cDNA synthesis kit, with a TRBC-specific oligonucleotide serving as the primer. Following uracil-DNA glycosylase treatment, a first 18-cycle PCR with universal primers M1SS and BC2_uni_R was performed on all cDNA. As for the authors' bioinformatics: Normalization of each sample was performed by random selection of 1 million high-quality reads, each carrying a distinct molecular identifier. Instead of being binned into consensus sequences, reads that shared molecular identifiers were thrown out. CDR3 identification, clonotype clustering and error correction used MiTCR with a Q25 quality threshold and the strictest error-elimination algorithm. A nonparametric unseen species model with Euler transformation was used to estimate a lower bound on total TCR beta diversity. TCRdb's own reprocessing of the public reads used fastp at Q25 and MiXCR and kept productive beta chains. Under each unique CDR3 protein, matching rows form one entry showing the most common genes and DNA. TCRdb's processing, not the study's, gives the V and J calls here. This sample lists hundreds of thousands of distinct CDR3 sequences; approximately 30% were detected once. The ten largest clonotypes hold about a sixth of the sample.

The rearranged chain carries TRBV29-1 and TRBJ1-3; 5 matching bases give a weak D call of TRBD1. The sequence was collected from an elderly woman in good health. Sequencing was carried out using blood. This receptor has the CDR3 CSAGTGISGNTIYF. The DNA sequence reads TGCAGCGCCGGGACGGGGATCTCTGGAAACACCATATATTTT.